This T cell receptor beta chain was documented in a study of CD8 T cells in Susac syndrome. The T cells that were sequenced for TCR beta were CD8+ and CD4+ cells from blood. The RNA, 0.5 to 1 ug, was put through reverse transcription using random hexamers. TCRdb called the immunoSEQ multiplex PCR reads again in MiXCR, with one record for every CDR3 protein. The sample has about 70,000 distinct CDR3 sequences; roughly 95% are singletons. This CDR3 region has 17 residues. Trimming stripped 0 bases from V and 4 bases from J, with 14 bases between. The germline CDR1 and CDR2 sequences are SGDLS and YYNGEE.

Sequencing used CD4+ T cells from PBMCs. This chain uses TRBV9 with TRBJ2-6; D gene uncertain. The TCR was taken from a human donor with multiple sclerosis. The CDR3 sequence is CASSVAGYPGGANVLTF. The CDR3 region has the DNA TGTGCCAGCAGCGTAGCTGGATACCCTGGGGGGGCCAACGTCCTGACTTTC.